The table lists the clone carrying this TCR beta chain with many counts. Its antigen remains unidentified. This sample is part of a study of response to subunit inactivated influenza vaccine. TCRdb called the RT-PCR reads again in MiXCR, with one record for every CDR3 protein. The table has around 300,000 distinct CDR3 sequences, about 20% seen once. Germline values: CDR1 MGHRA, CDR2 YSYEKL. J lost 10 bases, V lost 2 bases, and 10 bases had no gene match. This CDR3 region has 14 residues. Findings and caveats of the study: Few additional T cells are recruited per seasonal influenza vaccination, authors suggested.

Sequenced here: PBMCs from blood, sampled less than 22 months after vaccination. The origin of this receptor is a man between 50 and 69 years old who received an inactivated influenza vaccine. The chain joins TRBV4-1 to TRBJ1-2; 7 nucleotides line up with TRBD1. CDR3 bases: TGCGCCAGCAGCCAATCAGAGTGGACAGGCGACTACACCTTC. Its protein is CASSQSEWTGDYTF.